This TCR beta chain emerged from a study of vaccination and CD4 T cells after COVID-19. Trimming cost V 0 bases and J 3 bases, with 10 bases left between them. This CDR3 has 16 residues. CDR1 is SGHDT and CDR2 is YYEEEE in the germline V gene. This clonotype was found once. The antigen remains undetermined. At the Johns Hopkins FTIC core, DNA taken from cultured CD4+ T cells was sequenced by way of the Oncomine TCR Beta short-read assay. TCRdb ran MiXCR on the PCR reads and lists one entry per CDR3 protein. The table has 20,000 to 25,000 distinct CDR3 sequences, roughly 44% seen once. The treatment denotes: roughly 10-day PBMC culture with coronavirus spike peptide pools or control peptides (ViraFEST assay).

What was sequenced was CD4+ T cells from blood, cultured in vitro. The V call is TRBV5-6, the J call TRBJ1-6; weak D call: TRBD1 (6 bases). The sequence came from a human donor who had recovered from COVID-19. CDR3 in DNA: TGTGCCAGCAGCTTGGGTCACAGGGTCTATAATTCACCCCTCCACTTT. Its protein product is CASSLGHRVYNSPLHF.